This TCR beta chain was profiled in a study of T cells after yellow fever vaccination. Across the whole study: The authors prepared low-cell-number fractions using SMART-Seq v4 Ultra Low Input.

CDR1 is MNHEY, CDR2 SVGEGT, per germline. This CDR3 contains 14 residues. V lost 7 bases, J lost 0 bases, and 1 base stayed unmatched. There are a few counts of this clonotype. Its antigen is not known. TCRdb recomputed calls from the 5' RACE reads with MiXCR, one row per CDR3 protein. The top ten clones hold around 17% of a sample with approximately 510,000 distinct CDR3 sequences, roughly 22% of them seen once. Points from the study as a whole: Most primary-vaccination clones recurred post-booster (just under 98% CD4, roughly 87% CD8). A small proportion of clonotypes was detected in both the CD4 and CD8 compartments. The study found a weaker secondary response that peaked faster, day 5 versus 15.

The sequencing here drew on PBMCs, taken approximately 22 days after the first yellow fever vaccination. The receptor's source is a man younger than 35 who received the YFV17D yellow fever vaccine. V is TRBV6-2 or TRBV6-3 and J is TRBJ2-2; 8 bases line up with TRBD2. The CDR3 sequence: CASKRGPNTGELFF. The CDR3 coding sequence is TGTGCCAGCAAGCGGGGGCCGAACACCGGGGAGCTGTTTTTT.